The 21 T cell receptor beta chains below come from one sample, sequenced in a study of blood T cell repertoires in COVID-19. TCRdb keeps only in-frame clones here, not all; method: immunoSEQ multiplex PCR. The sample shows 150,000 to 250,000 clones, approximately 82% of them seen only once. Sequencing was performed on peripheral blood. The receptors derive from a human donor with acute or convalescent COVID-19. The donor label of this sample is uncertain.

V usage is TRBV5-1 and J usage is TRBJ2-7, with a possible D match to TRBD2 (6 bases). Germline V gene lookup returns CDR1 SGHRS and CDR2 YFSETQ. Trimming pared 0 bases from V and 0 bases from J, leaving 13 bases between. CDR3 size: 16 residues. CDR3 coding DNA: TGCGCCAGCAGCTTGGGGGGGGACCTAAGCTCCTACGAGCAGTACTTC. Residues: CASSLGGDLSSYEQYF.

The V and J genes are TRBV28 and TRBJ2-1, with TRBD1 identical over 7 bases. V dropped 6 bases and J dropped 5; count of bases not matched to a gene: 7. The CDR3 is 14 residues long. CDR1 is MDHEN and CDR2 is SYDVKM in the germline V gene. CDR3 residues: CASSRTGQNNEQFF. The CDR3 region has the DNA TGTGCCAGCAGCAGGACAGGTCAAAACAATGAGCAGTTCTTC.

This clone showed up many times. This sequence joins TRBV7-8 and TRBJ2-6, with 7 bases fitting TRBD2. Germline assignment: CDR1 SGHVS and CDR2 FQNEAQ. Trimming cost V 2 bases and J 0 bases; bases outside gene matches: 7. The length of the CDR3 is 18 residues. The CDR3 DNA follows: TGTGCCAGCAGCTTATTTCAGCGGGACCTCTCTGGGGCCAACGTCCTGACTTTC. Its translation: CASSLFQRDLSGANVLTF.

The J gene is TRBJ2-4, the V gene TRBV30; 7 positions agree with TRBD1. With 4 bases clipped from V and 3 bases from J, the junction kept 3 bases outside the gene matches. Germline V gives CDR1 GTSNPN, CDR2 SVGIG (reference sequence). This CDR3 is 13 amino acids long. The CDR3: CAWMRDSKNIQYF. In nucleotides, the CDR3 is TGTGCCTGGATGAGGGACAGCAAAAACATTCAGTACTTC.

This chain joins TRBV4-2 and TRBJ1-6, with TRBD1 identical over 8 bases. CDR1 LGHNA and CDR2 YNFKEQ come from the germline V gene. With V trimmed by 3 bases and J by 1 base, 5 bases remained unmatched. The CDR3 runs to 17 residues. The CDR3 reads CASSQPGGRSYNSPLHF. CDR3 bases: TGTGCCAGCAGCCAGCCAGGGGGCAGATCCTATAATTCACCCCTCCACTTT.

The chain uses TRBV5-1 and TRBJ2-7; 9 bases map to TRBD1. V was clipped by 4 bases and J by 2 bases; unmatched bases: 7. CDR1 is SGHRS and CDR2 is YFSETQ in the germline V gene. The CDR3 sequence is 15 residues long. CDR3 coding DNA: TGCGCCAGCAGCATTGGGACAGGGATTGCCTACGAGCAGTACTTC. This sequence encodes CASSIGTGIAYEQYF.

This chain joins TRBV9 and TRBJ2-1; 11 positions agree with TRBD2. Losses at the gene ends were 4 bases for V and 10 bases for J; bases not matched to a gene: 7. Looked up from germline, CDR1 is SGDLS and CDR2 is YYNGEE. The CDR3 is 14 residues long. This CDR3 reads CASSLAGGGEEQFF. The CDR3 DNA reads TGTGCCAGCAGCTTAGCGGGAGGGGGGGAGGAGCAGTTCTTC.

The genes are TRBV6-5 and TRBJ1-4, with unresolved D. This CDR3 has 14 amino acids. V lost 8 bases and J 0 bases, leaving 10 bases between the germline ends. In germline, CDR1 is MNHEY, CDR2 SVGAGI. DNA for the CDR3: TGTGCCAGCGCGGGGAGAGCAACTAATGAAAAACTGTTTTTT. This encodes CASAGRATNEKLFF.

V and J are TRBV7-9 and TRBJ2-1; D ambiguous. This CDR3 region has 12 residues. The germline V gene has CDR1 SEHNR and CDR2 FQNEAQ (reference sequence). V was shortened by 7 bases and J by 6 bases, with 10 bases between the two germline ends. The DNA of the CDR3 is TGTGCCAGCATCAAGGTTAGCAATGAGCAGTTCTTC. Translation gives CASIKVSNEQFF.

The rearrangement uses TRBV7-7 and TRBJ2-7; D possibly corresponds to TRBD2 (6 bases). Germline V gene data show CDR1 as SSHAT and CDR2 as FNYEAQ (reference sequence). Between the trimmed V and J ends, which lost 3 bases and 0 bases, there was a span of 12 bases. This CDR3 region has 15 residues. The CDR3 loop is CASSLRRGSSYEQYF. The CDR3 nucleotides are TGTGCCAGCAGCTTGAGGAGGGGAAGCTCCTACGAGCAGTACTTC.

V and J are TRBV7-2 and TRBJ1-5; a weak D match, TRBD1 (6 bases). The CDR3 is 13 amino acids. Deletions cut 1 base from V and 9 bases from J, with 10 bases between. Germline CDR1 and CDR2: SGHTA and FQGNSA. The CDR3 reads CASSLGQGRPQHF. CDR3 DNA: TGTGCCAGCAGCTTAGGCCAGGGGAGGCCCCAGCATTTT.

J is TRBJ2-7 and V is TRBV5-1, with D possibly matching TRBD1 (5 bases). Germline loops: CDR1 SGHRS, CDR2 YFSETQ. V was pared by 0 bases and J by 2 bases, with 9 bases between. The CDR3 sequence is 14 residues long. CDR3 in amino acids: CASSLVPGPYEQYF. The CDR3 nucleotides are TGCGCCAGCAGCTTGGTCCCAGGGCCCTACGAGCAGTACTTC. The complete variable domain, with remaining parts taken from reference TRBV5-1 and TRBJ2-7, reads KAGVTQTPRYLIKTRGQQVTLSCSPISGHRSVSWYQQTPGQGLQFLFEYFSETQRNKGNFPGRFSGRQFSNSRSEMNVSTLELGDSALYLCASSLVPGPYEQYFGPGTRLTVT.

This chain uses TRBV28 with TRBJ1-5; TRBD1 might be the D (5 bases). Per the germline V gene, CDR1 is MDHEN and CDR2 is SYDVKM. This CDR3 is built from 13 residues. The germline V and J ends were trimmed by 8 bases and 4 bases, with 12 bases remaining between them. The CDR3 loop reads CASLDKGNQPQHF. The CDR3 DNA reads TGTGCCAGCCTGGACAAGGGTAATCAGCCCCAGCATTTT.

This chain joins TRBV11-2 and TRBJ1-5; D is perhaps TRBD1 (5 bases). The CDR3 is 13 residues long. The germline CDR1 and CDR2 sequences are SGHAT and FQNNGV. The V gene lost 5 bases and the J gene lost 5 bases, with 10 bases spanning the gap. The CDR3 protein is CASSVGGHQPQHF. CDR3 coding DNA: TGTGCCAGCAGCGTCGGGGGTCATCAGCCCCAGCATTTT.

The chain has TRBV5-4 and TRBJ1-1, with 8 bases fitting TRBD1. The germline V gene has CDR1 SGHNT and CDR2 YYREEE (reference sequence). The CDR3 is 13 residues long. J lost 5 bases, V lost 2 bases, and 2 bases had no gene match. CDR3 in amino acids: CASSFGQGTEAFF. CDR3 coding DNA: TGTGCCAGCAGCTTTGGACAGGGAACTGAAGCTTTCTTT. Based on the CDR3 plus reference TRBV5-4 and TRBJ1-1, the full variable domain is ETGVTQSPTHLIKTRGQQVTLRCSSQSGHNTVSWYQQALGQGPQFIFQYYREEENGRGNFPPRFSGLQFPNYSSELNVNALELDDSALYLCASSFGQGTEAFFGQGTRLTVV.

The rearrangement uses TRBV6-2 or TRBV6-3 and TRBJ1-1, with D perhaps TRBD1 (5 bases). V shed 5 bases and J shed 11 bases, with 12 bases lying between them. Germline lookup yields CDR1 MNHEY and CDR2 SVGEGT. This CDR3 has 11 amino acids. CDR3 coding DNA: TGTGCCAGCAGTCCAGGGTACTTGGCTTTCTTT. Its protein is CASSPGYLAFF.

The chain couples TRBV3-1 (or the pseudogene TRBV3-2) to TRBJ1-6, with D perhaps matching TRBD1 (5 bases). The CDR3 consists of 13 residues. The germline V gene has CDR1 LGHDT and CDR2 YNNKEL (reference sequence). Between the trimmed V and J ends, which lost 3 bases and 13 bases, there was a span of 13 bases. The CDR3 bases are TGTGCCAGCAGCCAGTCCCAGGGTTACCCCCTCCACTTT. Encoded protein: CASSQSQGYPLHF.

The chain carries TRBV7-9 and TRBJ1-2; 8 bases agree with TRBD1. V was clipped by 4 bases and J by 6 bases; unmatched bases: 7. CDR1 is SEHNR, CDR2 FQNEAQ, per germline (reference sequence). The CDR3 runs 14 residues. CDR3 bases: TGTGCCAGCAGCTCCGCCGGGACAGGAGATGGCTACACCTTC. Encoded protein: CASSSAGTGDGYTF.

V and J are TRBV4-1 and TRBJ2-7; TRBD2 matches 13 bases. Germline values: CDR1 MGHRA, CDR2 YSYEKL. J was trimmed by 4 bases and V by 5 bases; bases with no gene match: 5. The CDR3 consists of 15 residues. As DNA, the CDR3 is TGCGCCAGCAGCTTTGGGACTAGCGGGACTTACGAGCAGTACTTC. It yields the protein CASSFGTSGTYEQYF.

The chain joins TRBV7-9 to TRBJ2-7, with 8 bases matching TRBD2. The CDR3 runs 18 residues. V gave up 4 bases and J gave up 2 bases; unmatched junction bases: 16. CDR1 and CDR2 (germline): SEHNR, FQNEAQ (reference sequence). The CDR3 nucleotides read TGTGCCAGCAGCTCCCTCGGGGGCGGGACTAGAGTCGCCTACGAGCAGTACTTC. Its protein product is CASSSLGGGTRVAYEQYF.

The V and J genes are TRBV2 and TRBJ1-1, with D uncertain. Deletions cut 4 bases from V and 1 base from J, with 13 bases between. From germline, CDR1 is SNHLY and CDR2 FYNNEI. The CDR3 runs to 15 residues. The CDR3 protein is CASSGDLYGNTEAFF. Here the CDR3 DNA reads TGTGCCAGCAGTGGAGATCTTTACGGGAACACTGAAGCTTTCTTT.